Listed below are T cell receptor beta chains from one sample, sequenced in a study of cytomegalovirus exposure and HLA in healthy donors. The method was immunoSEQ multiplex PCR; TCRdb's version includes in-frame clones alone and lacks a portion of them. This sample yields just over 150,000 clones, of which over 65% are seen a single time; 6% to 7.5% belongs to the top ten. The sample was PBMCs. The receptors come from a man aged 35-49 years in good health and CMV-seropositive. Each CDR3 is given with its conserved first and last residue.

j_gene | v_gene | CDR3aa
TRBJ1-3 | TRBV10-3 | CASHDRVGGNTIYF
TRBJ1-2 | TRBV6-5 | CASSYSLTTGNYGYTF
TRBJ2-6 | TRBV4-2 | CASSQVTGGPGANVLTF
TRBJ2-3 | TRBV12-5 | CASGTGVLRADTQYF
TRBJ2-6 | TRBV10-3 | CAISWTGSGANVLTF
TRBJ2-3 | TRBV7-9 | CASSPTGGAGPDTQYF
TRBJ2-7 | TRBV19 | CASSTKRTASQGVYEQYF
TRBJ1-5 | TRBV2 | CASSEVYSNQPQHF
TRBJ1-2 | TRBV4-2 | CASSPRGENYGYTF
TRBJ1-5 | TRBV2 | CASSPETGGIQPQHF
TRBJ2-7 | TRBV6-5 | CASSATGASSYEQYF
TRBJ2-7 | TRBV2 | CASSDARDSSYEQYF
TRBJ1-1 | TRBV4-3 | CASSQRGGGTEAFF
TRBJ2-7 | TRBV9 | CASSATQGTGAHEQYF
TRBJ2-7 | TRBV7-2 | CASSRTTGDYEQYF
TRBJ1-2 | TRBV7-2 | CASSQGRGSYGYTF
TRBJ1-5 | TRBV9 | CASSRDRAGNQPQHF
TRBJ1-2 | TRBV25-1 | CASSASGGVGYGYTF
TRBJ1-1 | TRBV6-5 | CASSLLNGASEAFF
TRBJ1-2 | TRBV19 | CASSTGAGGNYGYTF
TRBJ1-1 | TRBV18 | CASSPPNGQGWDTEAFF
TRBJ2-7 | TRBV19 | CASSYTRDRGFHEQYF
TRBJ1-2 | TRBV7-2 | CASSPPERTFNYGYTF
TRBJ2-5 | TRBV11-2 | CASSQPGRETQYF
TRBJ1-3 | TRBV7-6 | CASSLQSGNTIYF
TRBJ1-2 | TRBV7-2 | CASTNQLIATNYGYTF
TRBJ2-1 | TRBV2 | CASREGLGEQFF
TRBJ1-2 | TRBV6-5 | CASSYGGRLFHYGYTF
TRBJ2-2 | TRBV18 | CASSRDRVAANTGELFF
TRBJ2-2 | TRBV4-1 | CASSQARDRGDTGELFF
TRBJ2-3 | TRBV4-3 | CASSQGLGGGQETQYF
TRBJ2-6 | TRBV7-3 | CASSLPSGSGANVLTF
TRBJ1-1 | TRBV4-3 | CASSPGTGNTEAFF
TRBJ1-2 | TRBV4-3 | CASSQADRPRDDGYTF
TRBJ2-1 | TRBV25-1 | CASSESSSRDEQFF
TRBJ2-2 | TRBV7-6 | CASSHYGQNTGELFF
TRBJ1-6 | TRBV20-1 | CSAEPDSPLHF
TRBJ1-6 | TRBV6-5 | CASSYTGTGGSPLHF
. | TRBV6-5 | CASSPAGTGTYEQYF
TRBJ2-7 | TRBV11-1 | CASSLGRVRSYEQYF
TRBJ2-7 | TRBV5-4 | CASSQGSPKSYEQYF
TRBJ2-1 | TRBV18 | CASSPVGGTGYNEQFF
TRBJ1-5 | TRBV6-1 | CASSPDRGAYQPQHF
TRBJ2-1 | TRBV6-1 | CATTGPPGEQFF
TRBJ2-5 | TRBV7-7 | CASSLGGRDSVQYF
TRBJ2-3 | TRBV6-5 | CASSSPLGSADTQYF
TRBJ1-1 | TRBV10-3 | CAISEGQPEAFF
TRBJ2-5 | TRBV19 | CASSILTSGVGETQYF
TRBJ1-2 | TRBV18 | CASSTEGGANYGYTF
TRBJ1-5 | TRBV2 | CASSDSNQPQHF
TRBJ1-4 | TRBV7-2 | CASAGGADEKLFF
TRBJ1-1 | TRBV5-4 | CASSSTQGAQTEAFF
TRBJ2-5 | TRBV5-1 | CASSFLSAGGPKETQYF
TRBJ2-5 | TRBV6-5 | CASSPGTSVQETQYF
TRBJ1-1 | TRBV7-3 | CASSLISLSQGNTEAFF
TRBJ2-7 | TRBV4-3 | CASSQNRRPSSYEQYF
TRBJ1-5 | TRBV6-1 | CASSGSAGDLNQPQHF
TRBJ2-5 | TRBV5-6 | CASSSYRDRGGETQYF